A single sample gave rise to the 20 T cell receptor beta chains below, sequenced in a study of cytomegalovirus exposure and HLA in healthy donors. Assay: immunoSEQ multiplex PCR; the TCRdb copy retains only in-frame clones and omits some. The sample lists 80,000 to 100,000 clones, more than 75% occurring once. Sequencing was performed on PBMCs. The receptor source for this set is a young man in good health and CMV-seropositive.

The chain joins TRBV7-7 to TRBJ2-2; TRBD1 matches 8 bases. Germline V gives CDR1 SSHAT, CDR2 FNYEAQ (reference sequence). V shed 5 bases and J 1 base; nucleotides not matched to a gene: 3. The CDR3 sequence is 15 residues long. The DNA of the CDR3 is TGTGCCAGCAGCCCGACAGGGGAGAACACCGGGGAGCTGTTTTTT. This sequence encodes CASSPTGENTGELFF.

The chain joins TRBV28 to TRBJ2-7; D unresolved. With 3 bases removed from V and 0 bases from J, the gap between germline ends came to 6 bases. Germline values: CDR1 MDHEN, CDR2 SYDVKM. This CDR3 has 13 residues. CDR3 protein: CASSFDNSYEQYF. DNA for the CDR3: TGTGCCAGCAGTTTTGACAACTCCTACGAGCAGTACTTC.

This rearrangement joins TRBV11-2 to TRBJ2-5; D is unclear. The CDR3 runs 12 residues. The V gene lost 5 bases and the J gene lost 0 bases, with 4 bases spanning the gap. CDR1 SGHAT and CDR2 FQNNGV come from the germline V gene. The DNA for the CDR3 is TGTGCCAGCAGCCCATACCAAGAGACCCAGTACTTC. Amino acid sequence: CASSPYQETQYF.

The chain uses TRBV5-4 and TRBJ2-3; D may be TRBD1 (5 bases). From germline, CDR1 is SGHNT and CDR2 YYREEE (reference sequence). V was trimmed by 0 bases and J by 0 bases, leaving 8 bases between them. There are 15 residues in the CDR3. The CDR3 DNA is TGTGCCAGCAGCTTGGTAGGGGATAGCACAGATACGCAGTATTTT. Amino acid sequence: CASSLVGDSTDTQYF.

Only one count was recorded for this clone. The chain combines TRBV28 with TRBJ2-5; D not resolved. Germline V gene lookup returns CDR1 MDHEN and CDR2 SYDVKM. The CDR3 runs to 15 residues. Trimming shortened V by 5 bases and J by 1 base, and 14 bases separated the two germline ends. DNA of the CDR3: TGTGCCAGCAGTCGACTGTTTTCGAGCCAAGAGACCCAGTACTTC. Translation gives CASSRLFSSQETQYF.

This clone was picked up many times. The V call is TRBV5-5, the J call TRBJ2-7; 14 bases match TRBD2. CDR3 length equals 16 residues. J was trimmed by 7 bases and V by 4 bases; bases with no gene match: 10. Germline loops: CDR1 SGHKS, CDR2 YYEKEE (reference sequence). DNA of the CDR3: TGTGCCAGCAGCCAGACGACTAGCGGGGGGGCCCGAGAGCAGTACTTC. This gives the protein CASSQTTSGGAREQYF.

A few counts support this clone. The chain is built from TRBV7-3 and TRBJ2-7; D remains ambiguous. The germline CDR1 and CDR2 sequences are SGHTA and FQGTGA. The CDR3 covers 14 residues. V shed 5 bases and J shed 3 bases, with 14 bases lying between them. The CDR3 region has the DNA TGTGCCAGCAGCCCCGCCGCTTCAGGCTACGAGCAGTACTTC. Protein: CASSPAASGYEQYF.

The rearrangement uses TRBV28 and TRBJ2-2, with 8 bases fitting TRBD2. Germline CDR1 and CDR2: MDHEN and SYDVKM. The junction had 14 bases not matched to a gene; V was cut back by 2 bases and J by 6 bases. CDR3 size: 18 residues. The chain's CDR3 is CASSLLGVSGSTAGELFF. The DNA of the CDR3 is TGTGCCAGCAGTTTACTGGGGGTGAGCGGGAGTACGGCCGGGGAGCTGTTTTTT.

The DNA of the CDR3 is TGTGCCAGCAGCGTAGATGGGACTAACACAGATACGCAGTATTTT. Translation gives CASSVDGTNTDTQYF. This chain uses TRBV9 with TRBJ2-3, with 7 bases that match TRBD2. CDR3 length equals 15 residues. V lost 0 bases to trimming and J lost 2 bases; unmatched junction nucleotides: 3. Germline V lookup: CDR1 SGDLS, CDR2 YYNGEE.

The genes are TRBV11-2 and TRBJ2-5; no definite D call. Germline lookup yields CDR1 SGHAT and CDR2 FQNNGV. The germline V and J ends were trimmed by 3 bases and 0 bases, with 11 bases remaining between them. The CDR3 spans 15 residues. The CDR3 region is CASSFNPGNQETQYF. The CDR3 DNA reads TGTGCCAGCAGCTTCAATCCGGGTAACCAAGAGACCCAGTACTTC. Drawing the rest from reference TRBV11-2 and TRBJ2-5, the complete variable domain is EAGVAQSPRYKIIEKRQSVAFWCNPISGHATLYWYQQILGQGPKLLIQFQNNGVVDDSQLPKDRFSAERLKGVDSTLKIQPAKLEDSAVYLCASSFNPGNQETQYFGPGTRLLVL.

This clone was detected only once. This chain uses TRBV6-6 with TRBJ1-4; 7 bases map to TRBD1. Germline values: CDR1 MNHNY, CDR2 SVGAGI (reference sequence). After removal of 4 bases from V and 6 bases from J, the junction contained 8 bases not matched to a gene. The CDR3 runs 15 residues. The CDR3 DNA is TGTGCCAGCAGTTTCCCAGGGGGATCAGATGAAAAACTGTTTTTT. As protein: CASSFPGGSDEKLFF.

The chain is built from TRBV7-3 and TRBJ2-2; possible D gene TRBD1, 5 bases. This CDR3 has 14 residues. Trimming removed 2 bases from V and 1 base from J, with 5 bases in between. Germline values: CDR1 SGHTA, CDR2 FQGTGA. For the CDR3, the DNA is TGTGCCAGCAGCTTACAGGGGAACACCGGGGAGCTGTTTTTT. Its translation: CASSLQGNTGELFF.

The chain uses TRBV4-3 and TRBJ1-1, with 9 bases matching TRBD1. Germline V CDR1 and CDR2: LGHNA, YSLEER. The CDR3 has 17 residues. The V segment lost 0 bases and the J segment 6 bases; nucleotides outside the gene matches: 11. CDR3 residues: CASSQDPGTGNPAEAFF. The CDR3 nucleotides are TGCGCCAGCAGCCAAGACCCCGGGACAGGGAACCCAGCTGAAGCTTTCTTT.

This chain connects TRBV7-9 to TRBJ2-5, with TRBD2 matching over 7 bases. Looked up from germline, CDR1 is SEHNR and CDR2 is FQNEAQ (reference sequence). The V gene end was trimmed by 4 bases and the J gene end by 2 bases; junction bases not matched to a gene: 4. CDR3 length: 14 residues. The DNA for the CDR3 is TGTGCCAGCAGCTCCGGACTAGTACAAGAGACCCAGTACTTC. Amino acid sequence: CASSSGLVQETQYF.

The chain employs TRBV18 and TRBJ2-7, with D unresolved. Germline-derived CDR1 and CDR2 are KGHSH and LQKENI. The CDR3 length is 18 residues. V lost 1 base, J lost 2 bases, and 21 bases lay in between. CDR3 residues: CASSPQTPGQVFPYEQYF. Here the CDR3 DNA reads TGTGCCAGCTCACCACAAACGCCTGGGCAAGTCTTTCCCTACGAGCAGTACTTC.

The gene calls are TRBV9 and TRBJ2-6; TRBD1 agrees at 7 bases. The germline CDR1 and CDR2 sequences are SGDLS and YYNGEE. The CDR3 is made up of 17 amino acids. V trimming: 1 base; J trimming: 0 bases; junction bases outside the gene matches: 4. CDR3: CASSVTGVDSGANVLTF. CDR3 nucleotide sequence: TGTGCCAGCAGCGTAACAGGGGTCGACTCTGGGGCCAACGTCCTGACTTTC.

The rearrangement links TRBV4-2 to TRBJ1-4, with D tentatively TRBD1 (5 bases). Trimming removed 1 base from V and 5 bases from J, with 8 bases in between. This CDR3 comprises 14 residues. Germline V CDR1 and CDR2: LGHNA, YNFKEQ. The CDR3 loop reads CASSQGQINEKLFF. DNA for the CDR3: TGTGCCAGCAGCCAAGGACAGATAAATGAAAAACTGTTTTTT.

V is TRBV5-1 and J is TRBJ1-5, with 7 nucleotides matching TRBD1. The CDR3 contains 13 residues. Unmatched junction bases numbered 2, after V lost 3 bases and J lost 5 bases. From germline, CDR1 is SGHRS and CDR2 YFSETQ. CDR3 sequence: CASSWGTDQPQHF. The CDR3 nucleotides read TGCGCCAGCAGCTGGGGGACAGATCAGCCCCAGCATTTT.

The chain recombines TRBV5-8 with TRBJ1-4, with 7 bases that match TRBD1. V shed 1 base and J 4 bases; nucleotides not matched to a gene: 13. The CDR3 totals 18 residues. Germline lookup yields CDR1 SGHTS and CDR2 YDEGEE. In nucleotides, the CDR3 is TGTGCCAGCAGCTTGCTGCGGGCGGGACACAGGGGTAATGAAAAACTGTTTTTT. Translation gives CASSLLRAGHRGNEKLFF.

CDR3 amino acids: CASSLSLLTAAGELFF. The CDR3 region has the DNA TGTGCCAGCAGTTTATCCCTCTTGACAGCCGCCGGGGAGCTGTTTTTT. The chain links TRBV27 to TRBJ2-2; weak D call: TRBD1 (5 bases). Germline CDR1 and CDR2: MNHEY and SMNVEV (reference sequence). This CDR3 is 16 amino acids long. V lost 0 bases and J 6 bases, leaving 14 bases between the germline ends.